A single sample is the source of the 5 T cell receptor beta chains below, sequenced in a study of blood T cell repertoires in COVID-19. Profiling relied on immunoSEQ multiplex PCR, and the TCRdb table lists in-frame clones only, not all of them. The sample lists about 250,000 clones, roughly 86% occurring once. The sequenced sample consisted of peripheral blood. The receptors stem from a woman aged 80 or over with COVID-19, enrolled during active disease.

This chain's CDR3 is CASSYTSRATNEKLFF. The CDR3 DNA sequence: TGCGCCAGCAGCTACACTAGCAGGGCAACTAATGAAAAACTGTTTTTT. The chain has TRBV5-1 and TRBJ1-4; maybe TRBD1 (5 bases). Germline-derived CDR1 and CDR2 are SGHRS and YFSETQ. Trimming removed 3 bases at V and 0 bases at J, with 12 bases between. This CDR3 spans 16 amino acids.

V usage is TRBV7-9 and J usage is TRBJ2-7, with a tentative D call TRBD1 (6 bases). V was trimmed by 1 base and J by 0 bases, leaving 13 bases between them. This CDR3 is built from 16 residues. Germline V gene lookup returns CDR1 SEHNR and CDR2 FQNEAQ (reference sequence). CDR3 residues: CASSLGQGRYSYEQYV. For the CDR3, the DNA is TGTGCCAGCAGCTTAGGGCAGGGGCGATACTCCTACGAGCAGTACGTC.

This clone was counted only a few times. The same CDR3 is also encoded by other DNA sequences in this sample. The V call is TRBV7-8, the J call TRBJ1-1; D possibly corresponds to TRBD1 (6 bases). This CDR3 contains 13 residues. Germline V CDR1 and CDR2: SGHVS, FQNEAQ. Trimming stripped 4 bases from V and 1 base from J, with 7 bases between. As DNA, the CDR3 is TGTGCCAGCAGCTCCAGGGGGAACACTGAAGCTTTCTTT. This translates into CASSSRGNTEAFF.

The table lists this clone with a count of one. V and J are TRBV3-1 (or the pseudogene TRBV3-2) and TRBJ2-3; TRBD2 agrees at 8 bases. The CDR3 has 16 residues. Trimming cost V 2 bases and J 1 base; bases outside gene matches: 5. CDR1 and CDR2 (germline): LGHDT, YNNKEL (reference sequence). CDR3 in amino acids: CASSQLPGGGTDTQYF. CDR3 DNA: TGTGCCAGCAGCCAACTTCCGGGGGGGGGCACAGATACGCAGTATTTT.

This clone was seen only once. This chain joins TRBV7-7 and TRBJ2-2; TRBD2 matches at 11 bases. This CDR3 is 15 amino acids long. Trimming took 5 bases from V and 5 from J; bases not matched to a gene: 4. Germline lookup yields CDR1 SSHAT and CDR2 FNYEAQ (reference sequence). CDR3 region: CASSVTSGGTGELFF. The CDR3 DNA follows: TGTGCCAGCAGCGTTACTAGCGGGGGAACCGGGGAGCTGTTTTTT.